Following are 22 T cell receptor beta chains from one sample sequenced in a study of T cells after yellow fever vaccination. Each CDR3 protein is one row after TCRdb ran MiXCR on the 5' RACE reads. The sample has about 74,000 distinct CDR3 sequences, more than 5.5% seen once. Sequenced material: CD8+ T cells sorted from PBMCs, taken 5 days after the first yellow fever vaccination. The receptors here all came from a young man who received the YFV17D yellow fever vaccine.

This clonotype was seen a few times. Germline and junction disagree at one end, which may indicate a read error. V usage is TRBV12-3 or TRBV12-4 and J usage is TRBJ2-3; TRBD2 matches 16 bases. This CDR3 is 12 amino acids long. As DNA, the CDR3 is TGTGCCAGCAGTTCAGGGACTAGCGGGGGGGATTTT. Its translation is CASSSGTSGGDF.

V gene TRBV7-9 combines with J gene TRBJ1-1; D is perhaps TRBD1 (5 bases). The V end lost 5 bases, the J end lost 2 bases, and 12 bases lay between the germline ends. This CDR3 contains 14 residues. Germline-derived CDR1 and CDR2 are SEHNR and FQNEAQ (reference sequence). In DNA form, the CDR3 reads TGTGCCAGCAGCGCTGGGACGGCTAACACTGAAGCTTTCTTT. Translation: CASSAGTANTEAFF. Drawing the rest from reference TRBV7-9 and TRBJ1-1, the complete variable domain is DTGVSQNPRHKITKRGQNVTFRCDPISEHNRLYWYRQTLGQGPEFLTYFQNEAQLEKSRLLSDRFSAERPKGSFSTLEIQRTEQGDSAMYLCASSAGTANTEAFFGQGTRLTVV.

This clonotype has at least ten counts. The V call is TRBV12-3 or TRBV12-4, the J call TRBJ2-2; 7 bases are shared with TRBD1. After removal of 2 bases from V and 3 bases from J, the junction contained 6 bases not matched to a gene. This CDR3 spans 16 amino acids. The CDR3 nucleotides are TGTGCCAGCAGTTTATCTTCCAGGGGGTACACCGGGGAGCTGTTTTTT. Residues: CASSLSSRGYTGELFF.

The chain's CDR3 is CASSQSYNEQFF. DNA for the CDR3: TGTGCCAGCAGCCAATCCTACAATGAGCAGTTCTTC. The chain uses TRBV7-9 and TRBJ2-1, with D unresolved. V was pared by 5 bases and J by 1 base, with 3 bases between. The CDR3 has 12 residues. Germline CDR1 SEHNR, CDR2 FQNEAQ (reference sequence).

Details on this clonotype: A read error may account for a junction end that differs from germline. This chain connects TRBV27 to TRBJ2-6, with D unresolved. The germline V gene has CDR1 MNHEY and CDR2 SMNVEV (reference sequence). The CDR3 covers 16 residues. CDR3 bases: TGTGGCAGCAGTCAATTGACCCTGGAGGGGGCCAACGTCCTGACTTTC. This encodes CGSSQLTLEGANVLTF.

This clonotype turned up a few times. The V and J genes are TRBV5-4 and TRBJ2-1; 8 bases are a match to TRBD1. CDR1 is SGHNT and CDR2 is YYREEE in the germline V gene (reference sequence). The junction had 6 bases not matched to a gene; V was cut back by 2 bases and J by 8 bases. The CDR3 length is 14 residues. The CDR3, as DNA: TGTGCCAGCAGCTTACTGGACAGGGTGGATGAGCAGTTCTTC. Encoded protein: CASSLLDRVDEQFF.

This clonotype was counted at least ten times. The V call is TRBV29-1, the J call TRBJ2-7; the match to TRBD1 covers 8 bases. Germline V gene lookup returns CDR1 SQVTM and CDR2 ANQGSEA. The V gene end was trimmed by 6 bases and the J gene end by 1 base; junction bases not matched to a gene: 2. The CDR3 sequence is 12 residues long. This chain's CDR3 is CSVRTGSYEQYF. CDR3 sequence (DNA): TGCAGCGTCCGGACAGGGTCCTACGAGCAGTACTTC.

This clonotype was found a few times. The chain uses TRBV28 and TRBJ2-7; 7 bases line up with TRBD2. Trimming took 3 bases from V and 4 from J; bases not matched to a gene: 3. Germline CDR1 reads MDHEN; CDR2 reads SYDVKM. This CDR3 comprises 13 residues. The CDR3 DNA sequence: TGTGCCAGCAGTTTCGGGGGAGGGTACGAGCAGTACTTC. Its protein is CASSFGGGYEQYF.

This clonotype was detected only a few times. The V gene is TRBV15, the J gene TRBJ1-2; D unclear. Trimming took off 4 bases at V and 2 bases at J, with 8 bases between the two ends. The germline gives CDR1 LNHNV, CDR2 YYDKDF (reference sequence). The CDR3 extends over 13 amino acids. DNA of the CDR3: TGTGCCACCAGCAAAAGTCCCAACTATGGCTACACCTTC. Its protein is CATSKSPNYGYTF.

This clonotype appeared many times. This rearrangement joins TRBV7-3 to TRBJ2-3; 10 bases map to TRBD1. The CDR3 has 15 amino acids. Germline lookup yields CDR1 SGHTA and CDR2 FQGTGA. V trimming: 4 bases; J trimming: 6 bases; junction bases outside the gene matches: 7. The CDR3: CASSWTGGSTDTQYF. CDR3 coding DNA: TGTGCCAGCAGCTGGACAGGGGGGTCGACCGATACGCAGTATTTT. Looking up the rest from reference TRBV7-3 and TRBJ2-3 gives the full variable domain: GAGVSQTPSNKVTEKGKYVELRCDPISGHTALYWYRQSLGQGPEFLIYFQGTGAADDSGLPNDRFFAVRPEGSVSTLKIQRTERGDSAVYLCASSWTGGSTDTQYFGPGTRLTVL.

The CDR3 loop is CASSELARQETQYF. CDR3 nucleotides: TGTGCCAGCAGTGAACTAGCGCGGCAAGAGACCCAGTACTTC. The chain employs TRBV6-1 and TRBJ2-5, with a weak D call TRBD2 (6 bases). The CDR3 sequence is 14 residues long. CDR1 and CDR2 (germline): MNHNS, SASEGT. Between the trimmed V and J ends, which lost 2 bases and 2 bases, there was a span of 9 bases.

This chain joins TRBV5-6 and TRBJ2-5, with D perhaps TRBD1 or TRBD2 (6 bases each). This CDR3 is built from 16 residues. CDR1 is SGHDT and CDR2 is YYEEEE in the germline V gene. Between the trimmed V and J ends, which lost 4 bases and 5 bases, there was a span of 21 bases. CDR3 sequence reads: CASSPPTPGARETQYF. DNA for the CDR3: TGTGCCAGCAGCCCTCCCACACCGGGGGCGAGGGAGACCCAGTACTTC.

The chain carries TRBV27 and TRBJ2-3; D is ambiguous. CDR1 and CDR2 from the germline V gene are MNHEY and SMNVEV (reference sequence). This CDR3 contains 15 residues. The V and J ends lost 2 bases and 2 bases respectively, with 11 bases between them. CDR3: CASSLEITATDTQYF. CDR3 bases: TGTGCCAGCAGTTTAGAAATTACAGCCACAGATACGCAGTATTTT.

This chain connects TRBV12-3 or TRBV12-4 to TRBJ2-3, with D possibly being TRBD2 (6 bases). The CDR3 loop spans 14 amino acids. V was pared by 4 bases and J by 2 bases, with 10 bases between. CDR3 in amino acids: CASSYRGTTDTQYF. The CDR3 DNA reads TGTGCCAGCAGTTATCGGGGGACCACAGATACGCAGTATTTT.

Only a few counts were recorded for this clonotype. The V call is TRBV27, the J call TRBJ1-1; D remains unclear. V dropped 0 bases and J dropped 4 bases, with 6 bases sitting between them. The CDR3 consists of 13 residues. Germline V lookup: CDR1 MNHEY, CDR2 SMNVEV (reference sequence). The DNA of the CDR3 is TGTGCCAGCAGTTTATCGTTAATCACTGAAGCTTTCTTT. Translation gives CASSLSLITEAFF.

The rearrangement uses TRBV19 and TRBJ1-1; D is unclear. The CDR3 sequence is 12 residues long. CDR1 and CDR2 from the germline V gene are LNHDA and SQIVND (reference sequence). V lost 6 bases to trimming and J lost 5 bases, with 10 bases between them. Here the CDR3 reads CASSILGTEAFF. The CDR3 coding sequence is TGTGCCAGTAGCATCCTAGGGACTGAAGCTTTCTTT.

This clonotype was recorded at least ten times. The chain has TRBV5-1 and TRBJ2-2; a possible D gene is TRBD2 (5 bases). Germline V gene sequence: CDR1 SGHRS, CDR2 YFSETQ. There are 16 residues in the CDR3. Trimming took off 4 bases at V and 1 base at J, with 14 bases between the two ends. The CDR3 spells CASSPMSGRNTGELFF. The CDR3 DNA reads TGCGCCAGCAGCCCCATGTCGGGGAGGAACACCGGGGAGCTGTTTTTT.

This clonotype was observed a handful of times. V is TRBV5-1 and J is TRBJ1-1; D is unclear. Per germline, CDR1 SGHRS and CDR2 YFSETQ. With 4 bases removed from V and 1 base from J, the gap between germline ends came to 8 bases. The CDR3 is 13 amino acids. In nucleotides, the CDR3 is TGCGCCAGCAGCCGGGCCCGGAACACTGAAGCTTTCTTT. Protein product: CASSRARNTEAFF. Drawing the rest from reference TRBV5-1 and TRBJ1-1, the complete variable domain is KAGVTQTPRYLIKTRGQQVTLSCSPISGHRSVSWYQQTPGQGLQFLFEYFSETQRNKGNFPGRFSGRQFSNSRSEMNVSTLELGDSALYLCASSRARNTEAFFGQGTRLTVV.

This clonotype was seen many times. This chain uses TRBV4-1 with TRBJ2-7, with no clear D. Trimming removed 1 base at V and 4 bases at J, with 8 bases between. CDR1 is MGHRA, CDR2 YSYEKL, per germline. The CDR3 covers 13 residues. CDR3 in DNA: TGCGCCAGCAGCCAAGGTCTAGAGTACGAGCAGTACGTC. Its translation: CASSQGLEYEQYV.

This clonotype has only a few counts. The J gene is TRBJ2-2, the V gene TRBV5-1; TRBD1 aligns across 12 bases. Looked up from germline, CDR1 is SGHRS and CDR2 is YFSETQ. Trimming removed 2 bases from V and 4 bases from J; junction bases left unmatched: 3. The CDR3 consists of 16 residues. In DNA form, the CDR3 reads TGCGCCAGCAGCTTTGGGACAGGGGGCGGCACCGGGGAGCTGTTTTTT. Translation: CASSFGTGGGTGELFF.

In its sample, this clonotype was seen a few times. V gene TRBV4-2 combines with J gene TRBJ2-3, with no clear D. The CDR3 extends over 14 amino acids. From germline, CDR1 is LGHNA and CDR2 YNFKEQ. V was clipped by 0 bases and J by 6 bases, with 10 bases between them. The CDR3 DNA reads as TGTGCCAGCAGCCAAGAACAGCCTGCGGATACGCAGTATTTT. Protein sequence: CASSQEQPADTQYF.

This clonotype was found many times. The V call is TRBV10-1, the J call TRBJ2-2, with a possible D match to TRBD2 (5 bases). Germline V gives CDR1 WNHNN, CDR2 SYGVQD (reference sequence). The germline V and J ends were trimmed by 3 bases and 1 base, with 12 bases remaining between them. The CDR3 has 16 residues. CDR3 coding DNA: TGCGCCAGCAGTGATATCGAGGGAAAGAACACCGGGGAGCTGTTTTTT. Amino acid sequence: CASSDIEGKNTGELFF.